This T cell receptor (beta chain) appears in the sequencing data of a study of blood T cell repertoires in COVID-19. Background on the study: Donors in the United States, Italy and Spain gave samples during acute or convalescent COVID-19.

Only in-frame clones appear in the TCRdb table, and some are missing; sequencing was by immunoSEQ multiplex PCR. The sample has some 220,000 clones, more than 75% seen once. This CDR3 has 17 residues. Germline trimming cut 0 bases from V and 4 bases from J; bases unmatched to any gene: 4. The germline V gene has CDR1 SGHNT and CDR2 YYREEE (reference sequence). The sequencing input was peripheral blood. The V and J genes are TRBV5-4 and TRBJ2-2, with TRBD2 matching 12 bases. The TCR originated in a human donor in a cohort sampled during active COVID-19. CDR3 coding DNA: TGTGCCAGCAGCTTGGCCCTAGCGGGGGGGTCCACCGGGGAGCTGTTTTTT. The encoded protein is CASSLALAGGSTGELFF.